The entry below gives a single TCR beta chain sequence along with its context. The target antigen is unknown. The sample originates from a study of identical twins. Findings and limits, study-wide: The authors drew conclusions from cross-sectional statistical analysis rather than following the same donors. Twins' excess sharing was less marked for out-of-frame beta sequences.

The V and J ends lost 8 bases and 3 bases respectively, with 14 bases between them. CDR3 length: 14 residues. Germline CDR1 reads WSHSY; CDR2 reads SAAADI. Carrying unique molecular identifiers, the cDNA also gained a universal primer site through template switching. TCRdb redid the calling of the 5' RACE reads with MiXCR, one entry per CDR3 protein. In the table there are roughly 540,000 distinct CDR3 sequences, roughly 21% of which are singletons. This sample was also put to use in a study of T cells expressing NK-cell markers.

The sequence was obtained from a woman aged 18 to 35 in good health. The specimen was CD4+ T cells sorted from blood. The chain employs TRBV10-2 and TRBJ1-3; possible D gene TRBD1, 5 bases. Here the CDR3 reads CASCREGGGNTIYF. The CDR3 coding sequence is TGCGCCAGCTGCAGGGAAGGAGGTGGAAACACCATATATTTT.